This record concerns one T cell receptor beta chain sequence. Running of the v3.0 immunoSEQ assay took place at survey level. Clones were sequenced by immunoSEQ multiplex PCR, and TCRdb holds only the in-frame ones, with some missing. Of about 25,000 clones in the sample, more than 80% were seen once. This specimen belongs to a study of long-term antiretroviral therapy in people with HIV. Germline CDR1 KGHSH, CDR2 LQKENI. This CDR3 region has 13 residues. The ends lost 6 bases at V and 2 bases at J; junction bases unmatched: 4. Researchers secured at least one pre-ART and at least two post-ART PBMC samples from each donor.

V is TRBV18 and J is TRBJ2-7; 7 bases line up with TRBD1. This specimen consisted of unsorted PBMCs, obtained 7.6 years after starting antiretroviral therapy. The clonotype comes from a woman in her forties with HIV. The CDR3: CASSGTAAYEQYF. The CDR3 DNA reads TGTGCCAGCTCCGGGACAGCCGCCTACGAGCAGTACTTC.